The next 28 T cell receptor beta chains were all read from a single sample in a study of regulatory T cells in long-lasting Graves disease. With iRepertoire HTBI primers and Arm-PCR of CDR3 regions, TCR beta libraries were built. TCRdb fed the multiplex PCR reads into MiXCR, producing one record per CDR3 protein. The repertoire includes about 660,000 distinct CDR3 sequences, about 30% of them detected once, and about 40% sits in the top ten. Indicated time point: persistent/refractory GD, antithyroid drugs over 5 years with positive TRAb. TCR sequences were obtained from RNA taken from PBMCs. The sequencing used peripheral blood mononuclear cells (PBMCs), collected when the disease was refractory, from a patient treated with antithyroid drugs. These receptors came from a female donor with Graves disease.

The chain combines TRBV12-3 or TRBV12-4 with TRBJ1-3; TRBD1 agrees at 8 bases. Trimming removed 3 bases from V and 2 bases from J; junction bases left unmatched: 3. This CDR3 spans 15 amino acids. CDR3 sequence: CASSFGDRPGNTIYF. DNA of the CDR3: TGTGCCAGCAGTTTTGGGGACAGGCCTGGAAACACCATATATTTT.

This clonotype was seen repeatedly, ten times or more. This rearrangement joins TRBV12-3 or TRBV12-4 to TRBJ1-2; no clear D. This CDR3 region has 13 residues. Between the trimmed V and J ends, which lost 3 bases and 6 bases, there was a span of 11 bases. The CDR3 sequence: CASSLREGDGYTF. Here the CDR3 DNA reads TGTGCCAGCAGTTTGAGGGAAGGAGATGGCTACACCTTC.

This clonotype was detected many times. Here the CDR3 reads CSARDPRGTQTQYF. The CDR3 nucleotides read TGCAGTGCTAGAGACCCCAGGGGTACGCAGACCCAGTACTTC. This chain joins TRBV20-1 and TRBJ2-5; D is possibly TRBD1 (6 bases). This CDR3 is built from 14 residues. V dropped 0 bases and J dropped 6 bases, with 14 bases sitting between them. Germline V gene data show CDR1 as DFQATT and CDR2 as SNEGSKA (reference sequence).

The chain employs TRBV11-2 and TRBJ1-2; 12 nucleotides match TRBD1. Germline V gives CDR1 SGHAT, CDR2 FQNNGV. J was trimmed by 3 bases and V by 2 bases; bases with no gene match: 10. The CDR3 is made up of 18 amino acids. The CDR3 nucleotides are TGTGCCAGCAGCTTATTCGTCACCGGGACAGGGGGCGACTATGGCTACACCTTC. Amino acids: CASSLFVTGTGGDYGYTF.

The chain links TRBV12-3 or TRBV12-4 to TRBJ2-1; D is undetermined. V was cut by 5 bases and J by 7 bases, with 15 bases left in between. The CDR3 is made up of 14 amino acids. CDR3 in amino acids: CASSPPGLGNEQFF. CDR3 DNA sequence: TGTGCCAGCAGTCCTCCGGGTCTGGGGAATGAGCAGTTCTTC.

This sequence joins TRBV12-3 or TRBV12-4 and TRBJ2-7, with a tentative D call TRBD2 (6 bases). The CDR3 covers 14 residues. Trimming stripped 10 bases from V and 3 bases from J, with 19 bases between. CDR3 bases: TGTGCCACTACCACGGGACTCAACTTCTACGAGCAGTACTTC. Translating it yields CATTTGLNFYEQYF.

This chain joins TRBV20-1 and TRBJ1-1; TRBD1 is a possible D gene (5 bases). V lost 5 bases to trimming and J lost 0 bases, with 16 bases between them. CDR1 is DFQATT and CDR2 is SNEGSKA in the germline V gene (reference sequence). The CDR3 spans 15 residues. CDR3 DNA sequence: TGCAGTGCTGGGGGTTGGCGGGGAGTGAACACTGAAGCTTTCTTT. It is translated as CSAGGWRGVNTEAFF.

This CDR3 reads CASSHARWVGPDEQYF. The CDR3 coding sequence is TGTGCCAGCAGCCACGCAAGGTGGGTCGGGCCGGACGAGCAGTACTTC. The chain joins TRBV3-1 to TRBJ2-7, with unresolved D. V lost 3 bases, J lost 5 bases, and 20 bases lay in between. The germline gives CDR1 LGHDT, CDR2 YNNKEL (reference sequence). CDR3 size: 16 residues.

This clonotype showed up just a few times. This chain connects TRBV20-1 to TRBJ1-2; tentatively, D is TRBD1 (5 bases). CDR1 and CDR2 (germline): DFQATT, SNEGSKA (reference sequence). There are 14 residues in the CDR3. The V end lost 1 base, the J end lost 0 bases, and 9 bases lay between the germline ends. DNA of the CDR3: TGCAGTGCTAGAGGGGGCAGGACTAACTATGGCTACACCTTC. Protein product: CSARGGRTNYGYTF.

CDR3 region: CSASHARTEAFF. Here the CDR3 DNA reads TGCAGTGCTAGTCATGCCCGGACTGAAGCTTTCTTT. The chain is built from TRBV20-1 and TRBJ1-1; D gene ambiguous. Trimming cost V 3 bases and J 5 bases, with 10 bases left between them. Germline V gene data show CDR1 as DFQATT and CDR2 as SNEGSKA (reference sequence). This CDR3 region has 12 residues.

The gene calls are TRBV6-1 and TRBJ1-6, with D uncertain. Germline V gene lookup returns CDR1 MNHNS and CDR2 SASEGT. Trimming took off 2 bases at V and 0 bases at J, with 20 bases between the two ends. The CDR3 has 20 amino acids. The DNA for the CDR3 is TGTGCCAGCAGTGAATTCCCCAAGTCTTCGGGGAGCTCCTATAATTCACCCCTCCACTTT. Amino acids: CASSEFPKSSGSSYNSPLHF.

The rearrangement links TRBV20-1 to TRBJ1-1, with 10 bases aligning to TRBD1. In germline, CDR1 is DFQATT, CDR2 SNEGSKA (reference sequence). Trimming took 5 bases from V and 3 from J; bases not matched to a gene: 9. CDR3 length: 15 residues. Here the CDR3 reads CSAPKPGTGDTEAFF. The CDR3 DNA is TGCAGTGCTCCTAAACCCGGGACAGGGGACACTGAAGCTTTCTTT.

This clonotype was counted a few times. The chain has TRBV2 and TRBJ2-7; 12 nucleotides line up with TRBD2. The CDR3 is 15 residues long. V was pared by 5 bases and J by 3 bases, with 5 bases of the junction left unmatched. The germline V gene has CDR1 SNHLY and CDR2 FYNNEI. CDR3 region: CASSYGLAGNYEQYF. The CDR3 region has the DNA TGTGCCAGCAGTTATGGACTAGCGGGAAACTACGAGCAGTACTTC.

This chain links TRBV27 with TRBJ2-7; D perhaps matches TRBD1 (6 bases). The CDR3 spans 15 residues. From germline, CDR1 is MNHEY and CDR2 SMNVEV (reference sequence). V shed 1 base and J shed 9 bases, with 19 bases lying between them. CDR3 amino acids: CASSLLGQPAGVQYF. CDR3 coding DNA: TGTGCCAGCAGTTTATTAGGACAGCCGGCCGGGGTGCAGTACTTC.

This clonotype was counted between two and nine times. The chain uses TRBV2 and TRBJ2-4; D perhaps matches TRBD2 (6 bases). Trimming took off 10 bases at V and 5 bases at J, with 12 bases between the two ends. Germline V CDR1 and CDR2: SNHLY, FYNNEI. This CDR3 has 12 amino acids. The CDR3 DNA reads TGTGCCACCAGACTAGTGGAAAACATTCAGTACTTC. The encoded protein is CATRLVENIQYF.

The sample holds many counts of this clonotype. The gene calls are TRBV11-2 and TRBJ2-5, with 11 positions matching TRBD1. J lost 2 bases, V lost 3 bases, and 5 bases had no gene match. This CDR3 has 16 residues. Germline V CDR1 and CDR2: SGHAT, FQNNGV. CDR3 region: CASSFEGTGGQETQYF. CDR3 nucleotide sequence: TGTGCCAGCAGCTTTGAGGGGACAGGGGGACAAGAGACCCAGTACTTC.

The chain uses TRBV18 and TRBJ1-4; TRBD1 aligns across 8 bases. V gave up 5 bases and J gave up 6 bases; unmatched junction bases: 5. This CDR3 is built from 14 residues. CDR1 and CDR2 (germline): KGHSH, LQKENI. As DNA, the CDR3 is TGTGCCAGCTCAGCGGACAGGGAACATGAAAAACTGTTTTTT. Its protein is CASSADREHEKLFF.

The CDR3 nucleotides read TGTGCCAGCAGTTTAGCGCTTATGCGTCAGCCCCAGCATTTT. Its protein product is CASSLALMRQPQHF. The rearrangement links TRBV12-3 or TRBV12-4 to TRBJ1-5, with D unresolved. The CDR3 totals 14 residues. Trimming shortened V by 0 bases and J by 6 bases, and 9 bases separated the two germline ends.

The CDR3 sequence: CASSPGQGLAEKLFF. CDR3 bases: TGTGCCAGCAGCCCCGGACAGGGCTTGGCTGAAAAACTGTTTTTT. V gene TRBV7-3 combines with J gene TRBJ1-4, with 8 nucleotides matching TRBD1. Germline CDR1 reads SGHTA; CDR2 reads FQGTGA. The J segment lost 7 bases and the V segment lost 5 bases, leaving 9 bases of the junction unmatched. The CDR3 extends over 15 amino acids.

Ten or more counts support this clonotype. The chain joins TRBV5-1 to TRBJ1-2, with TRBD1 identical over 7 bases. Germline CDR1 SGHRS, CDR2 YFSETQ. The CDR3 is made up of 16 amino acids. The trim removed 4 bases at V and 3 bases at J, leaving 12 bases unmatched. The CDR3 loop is CASSGKTGTNYYGYTF. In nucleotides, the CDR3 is TGCGCCAGCAGCGGGAAGACAGGGACGAACTACTATGGCTACACCTTC.

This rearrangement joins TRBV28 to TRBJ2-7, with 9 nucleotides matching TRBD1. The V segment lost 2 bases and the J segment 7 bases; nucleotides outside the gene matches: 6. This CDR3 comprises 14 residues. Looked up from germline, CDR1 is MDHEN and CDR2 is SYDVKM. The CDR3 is CASSLPGQGLEQYF. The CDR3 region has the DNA TGTGCCAGCAGTTTACCGGGACAGGGTTTGGAGCAGTACTTC.

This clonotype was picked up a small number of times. In nucleotides, the CDR3 is TGCGCCAGCAGAGGACAGGGGGTTTCGAACACTGAAGCTTTCTTT. Translated, it gives CASRGQGVSNTEAFF. V gene TRBV10-2 combines with J gene TRBJ1-1, with 10 nucleotides matching TRBD1. The J segment lost 1 base and the V segment lost 6 bases, leaving 5 bases of the junction unmatched. CDR3 size: 15 residues. CDR1 is WSHSY and CDR2 is SAAADI in the germline V gene.

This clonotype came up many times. This CDR3 is CASSGDFDQPQHF. The CDR3 coding sequence is TGTGCCAGCAGTGGGGACTTTGATCAGCCCCAGCATTTT. This chain connects TRBV2 to TRBJ1-5, with a tentative D call TRBD1 (5 bases). Trimming removed 4 bases at V and 5 bases at J, with 9 bases between. Germline loops: CDR1 SNHLY, CDR2 FYNNEI. The CDR3 length is 13 residues.

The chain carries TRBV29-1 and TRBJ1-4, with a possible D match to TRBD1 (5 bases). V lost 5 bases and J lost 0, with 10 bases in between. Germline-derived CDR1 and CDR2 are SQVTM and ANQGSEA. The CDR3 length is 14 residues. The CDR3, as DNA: TGCAGCGTTCGGGGACGGACAACTAATGAAAAACTGTTTTTT. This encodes CSVRGRTTNEKLFF.

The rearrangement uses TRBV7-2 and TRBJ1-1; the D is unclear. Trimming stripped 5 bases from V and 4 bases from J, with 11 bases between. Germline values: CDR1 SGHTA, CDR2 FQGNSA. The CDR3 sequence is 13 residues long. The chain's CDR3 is CASSGGSGTEAFF. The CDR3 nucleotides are TGTGCCAGCAGCGGAGGGTCGGGCACTGAAGCTTTCTTT.

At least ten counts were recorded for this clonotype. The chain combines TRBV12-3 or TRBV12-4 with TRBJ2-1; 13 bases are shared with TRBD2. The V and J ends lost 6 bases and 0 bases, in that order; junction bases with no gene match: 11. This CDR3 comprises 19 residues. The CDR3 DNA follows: TGTGCCAGCAGCCTCGGACTAGCGGGAGCGAGACTCTCCTACAATGAGCAGTTCTTC. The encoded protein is CASSLGLAGARLSYNEQFF.

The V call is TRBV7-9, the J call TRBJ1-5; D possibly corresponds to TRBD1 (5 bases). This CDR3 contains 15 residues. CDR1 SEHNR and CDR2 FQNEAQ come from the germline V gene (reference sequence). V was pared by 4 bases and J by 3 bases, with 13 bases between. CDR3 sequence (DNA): TGTGCCAGCAGCTCACCGACAGATCCCAATCAGCCCCAGCATTTT. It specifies CASSSPTDPNQPQHF.

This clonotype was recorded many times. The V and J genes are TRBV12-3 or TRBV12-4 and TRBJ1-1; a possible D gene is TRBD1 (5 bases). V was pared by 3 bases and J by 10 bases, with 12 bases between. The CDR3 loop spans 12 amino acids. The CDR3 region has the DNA TGTGCCAGCAGTTTTGGGGAGAGGGGAGCTTTCTTT. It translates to CASSFGERGAFF.